Below, one TCR beta chain is given with its context. Its antigen is not identified. The sample is drawn from a study of cytomegalovirus exposure and HLA in healthy donors. Study outcomes and limitations: Researchers catalogued some 160 TCR beta chains as cytomegalovirus-associated.

Sequencing used immunoSEQ multiplex PCR; TCRdb keeps in-frame clones, though not all of them. The sample has 50,000 or so clones, 85% to 95% seen once. Material for sequencing was PBMCs. The TCR was taken from a man between 18 and 35 years old in good health and CMV-seronegative.

CDR3 sequence reads: CASSLGLAGAGSHNEQFF. CDR3 nucleotide sequence: TGTGCCAGCAGCTTAGGCCTAGCGGGGGCCGGGTCTCACAATGAGCAGTTCTTC. V is TRBV7-3 and J is TRBJ2-1; 10 nucleotides line up with TRBD2. This CDR3 has 18 amino acids. CDR1 is SGHTA and CDR2 is FQGTGA in the germline V gene. V lost 2 bases to trimming and J lost 5 bases; unmatched junction nucleotides: 12.